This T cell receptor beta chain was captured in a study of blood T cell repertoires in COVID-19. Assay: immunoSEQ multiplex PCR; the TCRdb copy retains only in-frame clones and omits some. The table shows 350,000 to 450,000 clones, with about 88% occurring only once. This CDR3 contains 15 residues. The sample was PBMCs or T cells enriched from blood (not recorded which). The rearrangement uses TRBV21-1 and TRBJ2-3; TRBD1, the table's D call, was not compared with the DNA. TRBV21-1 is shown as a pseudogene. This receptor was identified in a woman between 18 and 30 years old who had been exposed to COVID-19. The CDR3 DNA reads TGTGCCAGCAGCAAAAGTCAACCCCGCCAGGATACGCAGTATTTT. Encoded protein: CASSKSQPRQDTQYF.